This T cell receptor (beta chain) originates from a study of T-cell reconstitution after alpha-beta-depleted transplantation in children. The CDR3 has 15 amino acids. The germline V gene has CDR1 LNHDA and CDR2 SQIVND (reference sequence). Germline trimming cut 7 bases from V and 4 bases from J; bases unmatched to any gene: 12. Preparation of the TCRbeta library used unique molecular identifiers. MiXCR, run by TCRdb on the PCR reads, gives a single entry per CDR3 protein. This sample has 100,000 to 120,000 distinct CDR3 sequences, with around a tenth found just once. The chain combines TRBV19 with TRBJ2-5, with TRBD1 identical over 7 bases. The sequence was obtained from a human donor who donated a stem cell graft to a child with acute lymphoblastic leukemia. Sample: PBMCs from the stem cell graft donor, taken from the stem cell graft. The CDR3, as DNA: TGTGCCAGTAACTCACGGAACAGACAGGGAGAGACCCAGTACTTC. Encoded protein: CASNSRNRQGETQYF.